These T cell receptor beta chains were read from a single sample in a study of cytomegalovirus exposure and HLA in healthy donors. Using immunoSEQ multiplex PCR, the repertoire was profiled, and TCRdb retains in-frame clones only, with some absent. The sample lists some 150,000 clones, roughly 88% seen once, with about 1.4% in the top ten. The specimen sequenced was PBMCs. Receptor source: a young woman in good health and CMV-seronegative. Both conserved end residues are part of each CDR3. Each record gives: J gene, V gene, D gene, clone size, CDR3 protein, CDR3 DNA. A D gene is named only where the DNA matches it firmly. Size is omitted from some rows. Given values are once, few, many or a class for expanded clones.

J: TRBJ1-5
V: TRBV28
D: .
size: .
CDR3: CASSIIAGQPQHF
DNA: TGTGCCAGCAGTATTATAGCGGGTCAGCCCCAGCATTTT

J: TRBJ2-5
V: TRBV29-1
D: TRBD1
size: few
CDR3: CSVAPGQQETQYF
DNA: TGCAGCGTGGCCCCGGGACAGCAAGAGACCCAGTACTTC

J: TRBJ2-1
V: TRBV2
D: .
size: .
CDR3: CASTSRSGSFSEQFF
DNA: TGTGCCAGCACTAGTCGCTCAGGGTCGTTCTCCGAGCAGTTCTTC

J: TRBJ1-4
V: TRBV7-9
D: TRBD1
size: .
CDR3: CASSIPIDRGGEKLFF
DNA: TGTGCCAGCAGCATCCCGATCGACAGGGGAGGAGAAAAACTGTTTTTT

J: TRBJ1-5
V: TRBV7-9
D: .
size: .
CDR3: CASSLSLSNQPQHF
DNA: TGTGCCAGCAGCTTAAGCCTGAGCAATCAGCCCCAGCATTTT

J: TRBJ2-3
V: TRBV6-1
D: TRBD2
size: few
CDR3: CASSGTSEFTDTQYF
DNA: TGTGCCAGCAGCGGGACTAGCGAATTCACAGATACGCAGTATTTT

J: TRBJ2-7
V: TRBV7-9
D: TRBD2
size: .
CDR3: CASSTRRGGSYEQYF
DNA: TGTGCCAGCAGCACCAGACGGGGGGGTTCCTACGAGCAGTACTTC

J: TRBJ1-3
V: TRBV30
D: TRBD1
size: .
CDR3: CAALTGYGNTIYF
DNA: TGTGCCGCCCTGACAGGGTACGGAAACACCATATATTTT

J: TRBJ1-5
V: TRBV19
D: .
size: .
CDR3: CASSPRGGIKNQPQHF
DNA: TGTGCCAGTAGTCCCCGCGGCGGGATTAAAAATCAGCCCCAGCATTTT

J: TRBJ2-3
V: TRBV13
D: .
size: .
CDR3: CASTIVGHSTDTQYF
DNA: TGTGCCAGCACTATCGTGGGACATAGCACAGATACGCAGTATTTT

J: TRBJ2-1
V: TRBV7-2
D: .
size: .
CDR3: CASSYLGGRNEQFF
DNA: TGTGCCAGCAGCTACCTCGGGGGTAGGAATGAGCAGTTCTTC

J: TRBJ1-1
V: TRBV10-2
D: .
size: .
CDR3: CASSEGTSEAFF
DNA: TGCGCCAGCAGTGAAGGGACAAGTGAAGCTTTCTTT

J: TRBJ1-2
V: TRBV11-2
D: .
size: few
CDR3: CASSLGLNYGYTF
DNA: TGTGCCAGCAGCTTAGGGCTGAACTATGGCTACACCTTC

J: TRBJ2-7
V: TRBV6-1
D: .
size: .
CDR3: CATSYTSYEQYF
DNA: TGTGCCACATCATACACATCCTACGAGCAGTACTTC

J: TRBJ1-4
V: TRBV7-8
D: TRBD1
size: .
CDR3: CASSWDRLNEKLFF
DNA: TGTGCCAGCAGCTGGGACAGGCTTAATGAAAAACTGTTTTTT

J: TRBJ1-3
V: TRBV10-2
D: .
size: .
CDR3: CASSETIGQNSGNTIYF
DNA: TGCGCCAGCAGTGAGACTATCGGACAGAACTCTGGAAACACCATATATTTT

J: TRBJ1-2
V: TRBV29-1
D: TRBD1
size: few
CDR3: CSVEATGGKSYGYTF
DNA: TGCAGCGTGGAGGCCACAGGGGGGAAGTCCTATGGCTACACCTTC

J: TRBJ2-7
V: TRBV9
D: TRBD2
size: .
CDR3: CASSPNVGRADEQYF
DNA: TGTGCCAGCAGCCCCAACGTAGGGAGGGCCGACGAGCAGTACTTC

J: TRBJ1-3
V: TRBV7-2
D: .
size: .
CDR3: CASSDRSGNTIYF
DNA: TGTGCCAGCAGCGATCGGTCTGGAAACACCATATATTTT

J: TRBJ1-1
V: TRBV6-6
D: TRBD1
size: once
CDR3: CASSFQGAEAFF
DNA: TGTGCCAGCAGTTTCCAGGGGGCCGAAGCTTTCTTT

J: TRBJ2-3
V: TRBV29-1
D: TRBD2
size: .
CDR3: CSVDRGSGGPNTQYF
DNA: TGCAGCGTTGATAGAGGTAGCGGGGGACCAAATACGCAGTATTTT

J: TRBJ1-1
V: TRBV30
D: TRBD1
size: .
CDR3: CAWSVQGARTEAFF
DNA: TGTGCCTGGAGTGTGCAGGGGGCAAGGACTGAAGCTTTCTTT

J: TRBJ2-1
V: TRBV5-1
D: .
size: .
CDR3: CASSLGGQGLQFF
DNA: TGCGCCAGCAGCTTGGGGGGGCAGGGCCTTCAGTTCTTC

J: TRBJ1-2
V: TRBV5-1
D: .
size: .
CDR3: CASSLEGRLYGYTF
DNA: TGCGCCAGCAGCTTGGAGGGGCGGCTCTATGGCTACACCTTC

J: TRBJ1-6
V: TRBV7-8
D: .
size: .
CDR3: CASSLADWTATYNSPLHF
DNA: TGTGCCAGCAGCTTAGCAGATTGGACAGCAACCTATAATTCACCCCTCCACTTT

J: TRBJ2-5
V: TRBV11-2
D: TRBD1
size: .
CDR3: CASSQVGQGARETQYF
DNA: TGTGCCAGCAGCCAAGTGGGACAGGGGGCGAGGGAGACCCAGTACTTC

J: TRBJ1-2
V: TRBV11-2
D: .
size: .
CDR3: CASSLSDRTNYGYTF
DNA: TGTGCCAGCAGCTTAAGTGACAGGACTAACTATGGCTACACCTTC

J: TRBJ1-3
V: TRBV5-1
D: .
size: .
CDR3: CASSGGQGTGNTIYF
DNA: TGCGCCAGCAGCGGTGGGCAGGGTACCGGAAACACCATATATTTT

J: TRBJ2-3
V: TRBV5-1
D: TRBD1
size: .
CDR3: CASSLTGTGATGTQYF
DNA: TGCGCCAGCAGCTTAACCGGGACAGGCGCGACGGGTACGCAGTATTTT

J: TRBJ1-2
V: TRBV5-6
D: .
size: .
CDR3: CATRGGYGYTF
DNA: TGTGCCACCCGAGGTGGCTATGGCTACACCTTC

J: TRBJ2-7
V: TRBV7-2
D: TRBD1
size: .
CDR3: CASSFSRLTGDVSYEQYF
DNA: TGTGCCAGCAGCTTCTCCCGGCTAACAGGGGACGTCTCCTACGAGCAGTACTTC

J: TRBJ1-3
V: TRBV14
D: TRBD1
size: .
CDR3: CASSQDVSKTGAVGNTIYF
DNA: TGTGCCAGCAGCCAAGATGTATCCAAGACAGGGGCGGTTGGAAACACCATATATTTT

J: TRBJ2-6
V: TRBV21-1
D: .
size: .
CDR3: CASTTDRGSGANVLTF
DNA: TGTGCCAGCACCACCGACAGGGGCTCTGGGGCCAACGTCCTGACTTTC

J: TRBJ2-3
V: TRBV27
D: TRBD2
size: few
CDR3: CASRTLAGGPNTQYF
DNA: TGTGCCAGCAGAACACTAGCGGGGGGCCCGAATACGCAGTATTTT

J: TRBJ1-1
V: TRBV6-1
D: .
size: .
CDR3: CASREQGGMNTEAFF
DNA: TGTGCCAGCAGGGAACAGGGAGGCATGAACACTGAAGCTTTCTTT

J: TRBJ1-3
V: TRBV19
D: .
size: .
CDR3: CASRLGAGGSGNTIYF
DNA: TGTGCCAGTAGGCTGGGGGCGGGGGGCTCTGGAAACACCATATATTTT

J: TRBJ2-7
V: TRBV27
D: .
size: .
CDR3: CASRTRSGQSYEQYF
DNA: TGTGCCAGCAGGACCCGGTCAGGGCAGTCCTACGAGCAATACTTC

J: TRBJ1-4
V: TRBV5-3
D: .
size: .
CDR3: CARSLKGGTNEKLFF
DNA: TGTGCCAGAAGCTTGAAAGGGGGTACTAATGAAAAACTGTTTTTT

J: TRBJ1-5
V: TRBV7-9
D: .
size: .
CDR3: CASSLDGGSNQPQHF
DNA: TGTGCCAGCAGCTTAGATGGGGGCAGCAATCAGCCCCAGCATTTT

J: TRBJ1-3
V: TRBV30
D: .
size: .
CDR3: CAWSIPGGNSGNTIYF
DNA: TGTGCCTGGAGTATCCCCGGGGGGAACTCTGGAAACACCATATATTTT

J: TRBJ2-7
V: TRBV28
D: TRBD1
size: .
CDR3: CASGQGAYEQYF
DNA: TGTGCCAGCGGCCAGGGGGCCTACGAGCAGTACTTC

J: TRBJ2-6
V: TRBV19
D: TRBD2
size: .
CDR3: CASRNGLAGGSGANVLTF
DNA: TGTGCCAGCCGGAACGGACTAGCGGGGGGGTCTGGGGCCAACGTCCTGACTTTC

J: TRBJ1-1
V: TRBV5-1
D: TRBD1
size: .
CDR3: CASSETGDQAFF
DNA: TGCGCCAGCAGCGAAACAGGGGATCAAGCTTTCTTT

J: TRBJ2-7
V: TRBV9
D: .
size: .
CDR3: CASSGGLSPYEQYF
DNA: TGTGCCAGCAGCGGGGGGCTGTCTCCCTACGAGCAGTACTTC

J: TRBJ1-1
V: TRBV5-1
D: .
size: .
CDR3: CASSHGMAATEAFF
DNA: TGCGCCAGCAGCCACGGGATGGCGGCCACTGAAGCTTTCTTT

J: TRBJ2-7
V: TRBV5-8
D: TRBD1
size: .
CDR3: CASSFAGTGPEQYF
DNA: TGTGCCAGCAGCTTCGCCGGGACAGGGCCCGAGCAGTACTTC

J: TRBJ2-1
V: TRBV18
D: .
size: .
CDR3: CASSPPSGNEQFF
DNA: TGTGCCAGCTCACCACCGTCGGGAAATGAGCAGTTCTTC

J: TRBJ1-6
V: TRBV15
D: .
size: .
CDR3: CATSSRDGSPLHF
DNA: TGTGCCACCAGTTCCAGGGATGGTTCACCCCTCCACTTT

J: TRBJ1-2
V: TRBV5-1
D: .
size: .
CDR3: CASRAEPAGYYGYTF
DNA: TGCGCCAGCAGAGCAGAACCCGCAGGGTACTATGGCTACACCTTC

J: TRBJ1-2
V: TRBV6-1
D: .
size: .
CDR3: CASSPPSDYGYTF
DNA: TGTGCCAGCAGTCCCCCCAGCGACTATGGCTACACCTTC

J: TRBJ1-2
V: TRBV4-1
D: .
size: .
CDR3: CASSQGSGGRGYTF
DNA: TGCGCCAGCAGCCAAGGATCGGGGGGGCGTGGCTACACCTTC

J: TRBJ1-2
V: TRBV6-6
D: TRBD1
size: .
CDR3: CASSGTAQPLNYGYTF
DNA: TGTGCCAGCAGCGGGACAGCCCAACCTCTTAACTATGGCTACACCTTC

J: TRBJ2-7
V: TRBV7-6
D: TRBD1
size: .
CDR3: CASSMRGDDRAQQYF
DNA: TGTGCCAGCAGCATGAGGGGAGATGACAGGGCCCAGCAGTACTTC